What follows are 25 T cell receptor beta chains derived from one specimen sequenced in a study of shared clonotypes between healthy human individuals. The assay was immunoSEQ multiplex PCR, and TCRdb's table has in-frame clones only and misses some. Of a few million clones in the sample, approximately 95% were seen once. The sequencing sample was made of naive CD4+ T cells from PBMCs. The subset is: CD45RA+ positively selected. The receptors were sampled from a man in his late teens or twenties in good health. Some clones in this sample may be carry-over from other donors' samples.

This chain uses TRBV6-4 with TRBJ1-1, with 9 bases fitting TRBD1. Germline V CDR1 and CDR2: MRHNA, SNTAGT. CDR3 length: 14 amino acids. V shed 6 bases, J shed 5 bases, and the junction held 7 bases outside the gene matches. CDR3 nucleotides: TGTGCCAGCAGGGGACAGGGAGGGTCGACTGAAGCTTTCTTT. Amino acid sequence: CASRGQGGSTEAFF.

The rearrangement uses TRBV10-3 and TRBJ2-5; 8 nucleotides align to TRBD2. V gave up 6 bases and J gave up 1 base; unmatched junction bases: 1. Per germline, CDR1 ENHRY and CDR2 SYGVKD. The CDR3 is 13 amino acids. CDR3 DNA: TGTGCCATCAGGAGCGGGAGCCAAGAGACCCAGTACTTC. Its protein is CAIRSGSQETQYF.

V gene TRBV30 combines with J gene TRBJ2-5; 7 nucleotides match TRBD2. J gave up 5 bases and V 8 bases, and 5 bases lay outside the gene matches. This CDR3 region has 11 residues. Germline values: CDR1 GTSNPN, CDR2 SVGIG (reference sequence). The DNA for the CDR3 is TGTGCCGGGGCGGGGGACGAGACCCAGTACTTC. Protein: CAGAGDETQYF. Filled out from reference TRBV30 and TRBJ2-5, the complete variable domain reads SQTIHQWPATLVQPVGSPLSLECTVEGTSNPNLYWYRQAAGRGLQLLFYSVGIGQISSEVPQNLSASRPQDRQFILSSKKLLLSDSGFYLCAGAGDETQYFGPGTRLLVL.

This clone was recorded only once. The rearrangement links TRBV7-8 to TRBJ1-2, with 7 nucleotides matching TRBD1. In germline, CDR1 is SGHVS, CDR2 FQNEAQ. The CDR3 is 14 residues long. V gave up 4 bases and J gave up 5 bases; unmatched junction bases: 7. CDR3 amino acids: CASSSTGRVYGYTF. DNA for the CDR3: TGTGCCAGCAGCTCGACAGGGAGGGTGTATGGCTACACCTTC.

The CDR3 DNA reads TGTGCCAGCTCTGGGACAGGGGGCAACTCTGGAAACACCATATATTTT. It codes for CASSGTGGNSGNTIYF. The rearrangement joins TRBV18 to TRBJ1-3, with 12 positions matching TRBD1. The CDR3 runs to 16 residues. V lost 6 bases to trimming and J lost 0 bases; unmatched junction nucleotides: 3. Germline values: CDR1 KGHSH, CDR2 LQKENI.

The chain employs TRBV28 and TRBJ2-5; no reliable D call. The V gene lost 4 bases and the J gene lost 5 bases, with 14 bases spanning the gap. Per the germline V gene, CDR1 is MDHEN and CDR2 is SYDVKM. This CDR3 spans 14 amino acids. The chain's CDR3 is CASSYLDSWETQYF. The CDR3 bases are TGTGCCAGCAGTTATTTGGATTCTTGGGAGACCCAGTACTTC.

The chain employs TRBV9 and TRBJ2-2, with 11 bases fitting TRBD2. V was pared by 4 bases and J by 6 bases, with 8 bases of the junction left unmatched. The germline V gene has CDR1 SGDLS and CDR2 YYNGEE. The CDR3 consists of 16 residues. CDR3 loop: CASSLTSGRGSGELFF. The CDR3 coding sequence is TGTGCCAGCAGCCTAACTAGCGGGAGAGGGTCCGGGGAGCTGTTTTTT.

As for this clone: A much larger clone differs from this one at a single base, so this may be a read error. Other DNA sequences in the sample encode the same CDR3. V gene TRBV11-3 combines with J gene TRBJ2-5; D gene unclear. The CDR3 extends over 11 amino acids. Germline V gene data show CDR1 as SGHNT and CDR2 as YENEEA. The V gene lost 4 bases and the J gene lost 1 base, with 1 base spanning the gap. The CDR3 DNA is TGTGCCAGCAGCTCCCAAGAGACCCAGTACTTC. The encoded protein is CASSSQETQYF.

This rearrangement joins TRBV14 to TRBJ2-1; D might be TRBD1 (6 bases). This CDR3 is built from 13 residues. Looked up from germline, CDR1 is SGHDN and CDR2 is FVKESK. Between the trimmed V and J ends, which lost 2 bases and 7 bases, there was a span of 9 bases. As DNA, the CDR3 is TGTGCCAGCAGCCAAAACAGGGCGAATGAGCAGTTCTTC. This codes for CASSQNRANEQFF.

The V and J genes are TRBV5-1 and TRBJ2-7; weak D call: TRBD2 (7 bases). The V end was cut by 4 bases, the J end by 0 bases, with 17 bases between. The CDR3 is 16 residues long. The germline V gene has CDR1 SGHRS and CDR2 YFSETQ. The CDR3 region has the DNA TGCGCCAGCAGCGTGTTAGGGGGGGCAGTCTCCTACGAGCAGTACTTC. Protein: CASSVLGGAVSYEQYF.

Written as DNA, the CDR3 is TGTGCCAGCAGTGAAGACCCAGCGGGAGGGCTCGAGCAGTACTTC. Its protein product is CASSEDPAGGLEQYF. The chain carries TRBV6-1 and TRBJ2-7, with TRBD2 identical over 10 bases. This CDR3 contains 15 residues. From germline, CDR1 is MNHNS and CDR2 SASEGT. V lost 1 base, J lost 6 bases, and 6 bases stayed unmatched.

The rearrangement joins TRBV2 to TRBJ2-4; TRBD2 matches 8 bases. The ends lost 4 bases at V and 1 base at J; junction bases unmatched: 15. CDR3 length: 19 residues. Germline-derived CDR1 and CDR2 are SNHLY and FYNNEI. The CDR3: CASSVHSGIGWSAKNIQYF. For the CDR3, the DNA is TGTGCCAGCAGTGTCCATAGCGGGATAGGGTGGTCCGCCAAAAACATTCAGTACTTC.

The chain joins TRBV30 to TRBJ1-5, with 11 nucleotides matching TRBD1. Germline values: CDR1 GTSNPN, CDR2 SVGIG (reference sequence). The CDR3 sequence is 17 residues long. V shed 1 base and J 0 bases; nucleotides not matched to a gene: 5. The DNA of the CDR3 is TGTGCCTGGAGTGGCGGGACAGGGGGAAATAGCAATCAGCCCCAGCATTTT. Protein sequence: CAWSGGTGGNSNQPQHF.

With regard to this clone: This CDR3 is also generated by other DNA sequences in the sample. The chain has TRBV20-1 and TRBJ2-5, with no clear D. Trimming removed 3 bases from V and 4 bases from J, with 3 bases in between. There are 10 residues in the CDR3. Germline V gives CDR1 DFQATT, CDR2 SNEGSKA (reference sequence). In nucleotides, the CDR3 is TGCAGTGCTAGGACAGAGACCCAGTACTTC. Protein: CSARTETQYF.

The rearrangement links TRBV27 to TRBJ1-4; TRBD1 matches 8 bases. The germline gives CDR1 MNHEY, CDR2 SMNVEV (reference sequence). The V gene end was trimmed by 2 bases and the J gene end by 10 bases; junction bases not matched to a gene: 18. The CDR3 runs to 18 residues. This CDR3 is CASSLNPLDRESDAKLFF. CDR3 DNA sequence: TGTGCCAGCAGTTTAAACCCTCTGGACAGGGAGTCTGACGCAAAACTGTTTTTT.

The genes are TRBV6-1 and TRBJ2-7; 8 bases align to TRBD1. The CDR3 is 13 amino acids. V was clipped by 6 bases and J by 2 bases; unmatched bases: 3. CDR1 is MNHNS, CDR2 SASEGT, per germline. The CDR3 sequence is CASRRDRPYEQYF. The CDR3, as DNA: TGTGCCAGCAGGAGGGACAGGCCCTACGAGCAGTACTTC.

The chain carries TRBV9 and TRBJ2-5; weak D call: TRBD1 (6 bases). Per germline, CDR1 SGDLS and CDR2 YYNGEE. The V end was cut by 2 bases, the J end by 3 bases, with 20 bases between. This CDR3 has 17 residues. DNA of the CDR3: TGTGCCAGCAGCGTTGATGGGGGCCAAAGAACTGAAGAGACCCAGTACTTC. Amino acids: CASSVDGGQRTEETQYF.

The chain employs TRBV28 and TRBJ2-7; 7 bases match TRBD1. J was trimmed by 1 base and V by 5 bases; bases with no gene match: 8. Germline-derived CDR1 and CDR2 are MDHEN and SYDVKM. The CDR3 is 15 amino acids. The CDR3 is CASSTPGQLSYEQYF. Written as DNA, the CDR3 is TGTGCCAGCAGTACTCCGGGACAGTTGTCCTACGAGCAGTACTTC.

Only one count was recorded for this clone. The chain joins TRBV7-9 to TRBJ1-2; D is uncertain. The ends were cut back, 2 bases at V and 4 bases at J, with 8 bases in the middle. This CDR3 contains 13 residues. CDR1 is SEHNR, CDR2 FQNEAQ, per germline (reference sequence). CDR3 nucleotides: TGTGCCAGCAGCTTAAGGTCCAGCTATGGCTACACCTTC. Translating gives CASSLRSSYGYTF.

This clone was recorded a few times. The chain recombines TRBV2 with TRBJ1-5, with D perhaps matching TRBD1 (5 bases). CDR1 is SNHLY, CDR2 FYNNEI, per germline. The CDR3 covers 13 residues. Trimming stripped 3 bases from V and 5 bases from J, with 8 bases between. The CDR3 protein is CASSDREDQPQHF. CDR3 bases: TGTGCCAGCAGTGACAGGGAAGATCAGCCCCAGCATTTT. Combining the CDR3 with reference TRBV2 and TRBJ1-5 gives the whole variable domain EPEVTQTPSHQVTQMGQEVILRCVPISNHLYFYWYRQILGQKVEFLVSFYNNEISEKSEIFDDQFSVERPDGSNFTLKIRSTKLEDSAMYFCASSDREDQPQHFGDGTRLSIL.

The chain couples TRBV27 to TRBJ2-1, with D tentatively TRBD1 (6 bases). Trimming pared 6 bases from V and 7 bases from J, leaving 16 bases between. This CDR3 has 14 residues. Germline CDR1 and CDR2: MNHEY and SMNVEV (reference sequence). Here the CDR3 DNA reads TGTGCCAGCAGAAGAAACAGGGTGTCAAATGAGCAGTTCTTC. Amino acids: CASRRNRVSNEQFF.

The V and J genes are TRBV7-9 and TRBJ1-5, with 7 positions matching TRBD1. Trimming removed 5 bases from V and 5 bases from J; junction bases left unmatched: 9. Germline CDR1 and CDR2: SEHNR and FQNEAQ (reference sequence). This CDR3 comprises 15 residues. In DNA, the CDR3 is TGTGCCAGCAGCCCGCAGACAGGGTCTGATCAGCCCCAGCATTTT. Translation gives CASSPQTGSDQPQHF.

The gene calls are TRBV18 and TRBJ2-7, with TRBD1 identical over 8 bases. Germline values: CDR1 KGHSH, CDR2 LQKENI. The CDR3 is 16 residues long. Trimming cost V 4 bases and J 4 bases; bases outside gene matches: 12. Here the CDR3 DNA reads TGTGCCAGCTCACTGGGACAGGCTATCTTAGGGTACGAGCAGTACTTC. Amino acid sequence: CASSLGQAILGYEQYF. Supplemented by reference TRBV18 and TRBJ2-7, the full variable domain reads NAGVMQNPRHLVRRRGQEARLRCSPMKGHSHVYWYRQLPEEGLKFMVYLQKENIIDESGMPKERFSAEFPKEGPSILRIQQVVRGDSAAYFCASSLGQAILGYEQYFGPGTRLTVT.

The chain recombines TRBV5-4 with TRBJ1-2; D gene ambiguous. The ends were cut back, 0 bases at V and 6 bases at J, with 9 bases in the middle. The germline V gene encodes CDR1 SGHNT and CDR2 YYREEE (reference sequence). This CDR3 comprises 13 residues. The CDR3 loop is CASSLAPADGYTF. The CDR3 nucleotides are TGTGCCAGCAGCTTGGCCCCCGCGGATGGCTACACCTTC.

There are a few counts of this clone. Other DNA sequences in the same sample also yield this CDR3. The V call is TRBV20-1, the J call TRBJ1-3; D remains unclear. Trimming stripped 3 bases from V and 2 bases from J, with 2 bases between. CDR1 DFQATT and CDR2 SNEGSKA come from the germline V gene (reference sequence). This CDR3 comprises 11 residues. This chain's CDR3 is CSARAGNTIYF. The CDR3 bases are TGCAGTGCTAGGGCTGGAAACACCATATATTTT.